The TCR beta chain under discussion was sequenced for a study of blood T cell repertoires in COVID-19. Across the whole study: The origin of the acute and convalescent COVID-19 samples was the United States, Italy and Spain. T cells, B-cell-depleted T cells, or PBMCs provided the cDNA or gDNA that served as material.

Sequencing was performed with immunoSEQ multiplex PCR; in TCRdb, only in-frame clones are kept and a portion is missing. Among 150,000 to 200,000 clones listed, around 81% were seen once. The V gene lost 10 bases and the J gene lost 1 base, with 11 bases spanning the gap. The CDR3 contains 12 residues. The germline gives CDR1 WSHSY, CDR2 SAAADI. The rearrangement joins TRBV10-2 to TRBJ2-7; weak D call: TRBD2 (5 bases). Input material: peripheral blood. The sequence came from a man aged 60 to 69 with active or convalescent COVID-19. CDR3 sequence reads: CATRRTSYEQYF. The CDR3, as DNA: TGCGCCACAAGAAGGACTTCCTACGAGCAGTACTTC.